The entry below describes one TCR beta chain. Profiled with immunoSEQ multiplex PCR; TCRdb holds only in-frame clones, not every one. The sample carries roughly 140,000 clones, about 82% recorded once. Germline V CDR1 and CDR2: SGHNT, YENEEA. The CDR3 has 15 residues. V was pared by 1 base and J by 5 bases, with 13 bases between. This entry belongs to a study of blood T cell repertoires in COVID-19. This TCR was recovered from a woman aged 35 to 49 who had recovered from COVID-19. Sequenced: PBMCs or T cells enriched from blood (not recorded which). This sequence joins TRBV11-3 and TRBJ2-3, with D possibly being TRBD2 (6 bases). For the CDR3, the DNA is TGTGCCAGCAGCTTAGGCCCGAGTAGCGGAGATACGCAGTATTTT. Translating it yields CASSLGPSSGDTQYF.